The 8 T cell receptor beta chains in this list originate from one sample, sequenced in a study of blood T cells in healthy people across ages. Sample-barcoded 5' priming and a J-beta primer mix drove a second PCR of roughly 7 to 11 cycles. TCRdb re-analysed the 5' RACE reads in MiXCR, keeping a single row per CDR3 protein. The repertoire holds 870,000 or so distinct CDR3 sequences, with about 30% as singletons. Sequencing was done on a sample of blood. These receptors were collected from a woman aged 80 or over in good health.

This clonotype was counted a few times. CDR3 sequence reads: CASSHRRNEKLFF. Written as DNA, the CDR3 is TGTGCCAGCAGCCACAGGCGGAATGAAAAACTGTTTTTT. This sequence joins TRBV14 and TRBJ1-4; D remains ambiguous. Germline CDR1 and CDR2: SGHDN and FVKESK. V was trimmed by 3 bases and J by 5 bases, leaving 7 bases between them. The CDR3 is 13 residues long.

A note on this clonotype: A much bigger clone sits one base away, suggesting this may be a read error. The chain carries TRBV5-5 and TRBJ2-1; TRBD2 matches at 10 bases. There are 15 residues in the CDR3. Germline V gene data show CDR1 as SGHKS and CDR2 as YYEKEE (reference sequence). CDR3 DNA sequence: TGTGTCAGCAGCTCACTAGCGGGGAATTACAATGAGCAGTTCTTC. Encoded protein: CVSSSLAGNYNEQFF.

This clonotype showed up just a few times. The junction shows a germline mismatch at one end, possibly a read error. The rearrangement links TRBV7-2 to TRBJ2-5; 7 nucleotides line up with TRBD2. The germline V gene encodes CDR1 SGHTA and CDR2 FQGNSA. The CDR3 contains 13 residues. The CDR3 loop is CASSSLAINEQYF. The CDR3 DNA is TGTGCCAGCAGTTCACTAGCGATCAATGAGCAGTACTTT. The variable domain in full, completed from reference TRBV7-2 and TRBJ2-5, reads GAGVSQSPSNKVTEKGKDVELRCDPISGHTALYWYRQSLGQGLEFLIYFQGNSAPDKSGLPSDRFSAERTGGSVSTLTIQRTQQEDSAVYLCASSSLAINEQYFGPGTRLLVL.

A word on this clonotype: A read error is possible here, since a much larger clone lies one base away. This chain uses TRBV25-1 with TRBJ2-1; a possible D gene is TRBD2 (6 bases). The end of the DNA fits TRBJ2-7 better, so the J call may be wrong. CDR1 MGHDK and CDR2 SYGVNS come from the germline V gene. The CDR3 runs to 14 residues. The CDR3 DNA sequence: TGTGCCAGCAGTGTTCCGGGACTCTACAATGAGCAGTACTTC. This encodes CASSVPGLYNEQYF.

The table lists this clonotype with a few counts. A much larger clone differs by one base, so this may be a read error. The J gene is TRBJ1-5, the V gene TRBV5-1; 9 bases line up with TRBD1. This CDR3 spans 14 amino acids. The trim removed 4 bases at V and 8 bases at J, leaving 7 bases unmatched. Per the germline V gene, CDR1 is SGHRS and CDR2 is YFSETQ. The CDR3: CASSATGGVKPQHF. In DNA, the CDR3 is TGCGCCAGCAGCGCTACAGGGGGCGTGAAGCCCCAGCATTTT.

About this clonotype itself: A read error is possible here, since a much larger clone lies one base away. The rearrangement links TRBV7-2 to TRBJ1-1; D gene ambiguous. There are 18 residues in the CDR3. Trimming removed 0 bases at V and 0 bases at J, with 17 bases between. Germline loops: CDR1 SGHTA, CDR2 FQGNSA. The CDR3 is CASSLAGPSRTVNTEAFF. Written as DNA, the CDR3 is TGTGCCAGCAGCTTAGCTGGCCCGTCCCGGACCGTGAACACTGAAGCTTTCTTT.

This clonotype was counted ten times or more. The gene calls are TRBV28 and TRBJ1-5; 7 nucleotides match TRBD1. Germline values: CDR1 MDHEN, CDR2 SYDVKM. The CDR3 contains 12 residues. The junction had 0 bases not matched to a gene; V was cut back by 6 bases and J by 4 bases. The chain's CDR3 is CASRGQNQPQHF. The DNA of the CDR3 is TGTGCCAGCAGGGGACAGAATCAGCCCCAGCATTTT.

The V and J genes are TRBV4-3 and TRBJ2-4, with a tentative D call TRBD1 (6 bases). The germline V and J ends were trimmed by 0 bases and 0 bases, with 18 bases remaining between them. The CDR3 is 19 residues long. CDR1 is LGHNA, CDR2 YSLEER, per germline. The CDR3 loop is CASSQEIQGIIKAKNIQYF. The CDR3 DNA reads as TGCGCCAGCAGCCAAGAGATCCAGGGGATTATTAAAGCCAAAAACATTCAGTACTTC.